This passage covers 21 T cell receptor beta chains from one sample sequenced in a study of T cell responses to AZD1222 COVID-19 vaccine. Clones were read by immunoSEQ multiplex PCR, and TCRdb kept only the in-frame ones, dropping some. The sample contains approximately 150,000 clones, around 84% of which appear only once. Here the sequenced sample was peripheral blood, taken 28 days after the second AZD1222 dose. Receptor source: an adult who received the AZD1222 COVID-19 vaccine.

The chain links TRBV29-1 to TRBJ2-1; D is perhaps TRBD2 (7 bases). The ends were cut back, 0 bases at V and 6 bases at J, with 21 bases in the middle. The length of the CDR3 is 17 residues. CDR1 SQVTM and CDR2 ANQGSEA come from the germline V gene. The chain's CDR3 is CSVEDLGGPSRGNEQFF. Here the CDR3 DNA reads TGCAGCGTTGAAGATCTGGGGGGGCCCTCAAGAGGCAATGAGCAGTTCTTC.

The chain employs TRBV7-8 and TRBJ2-3; TRBD2 aligns across 7 bases. This CDR3 comprises 15 residues. Germline CDR1 reads SGHVS; CDR2 reads FQNEAQ. The V and J ends lost 1 base and 4 bases, in that order; junction bases with no gene match: 5. For the CDR3, the DNA is TGTGCCAGCAGCTTAGTCGCTAGCGGTTCAGATACGCAGTATTTT. Protein sequence: CASSLVASGSDTQYF. Drawing the rest from reference TRBV7-8 and TRBJ2-3, the complete variable domain is GAGVSQSPRYKVAKRGQDVALRCDPISGHVSLFWYQQALGQGPEFLTYFQNEAQLDKSGLPSDRFFAERPEGSVSTLKIQRTQQEDSAVYLCASSLVASGSDTQYFGPGTRLTVL.

V usage is TRBV19 and J usage is TRBJ2-7, with no clear D. The CDR3 extends over 13 amino acids. Looked up from germline, CDR1 is LNHDA and CDR2 is SQIVND (reference sequence). Between the trimmed V and J ends, which lost 4 bases and 4 bases, there was a span of 11 bases. DNA of the CDR3: TGTGCCAGTAGTACCCAAGCCCAGTACGAGCAGTACTTC. Translated: CASSTQAQYEQYF.

This clone was found a few times. The genes are TRBV27 and TRBJ1-1, with a possible D match to TRBD1 (5 bases). This CDR3 is 13 amino acids long. Trimming removed 5 bases from V and 7 bases from J, with 14 bases in between. CDR1 and CDR2 from the germline V gene are MNHEY and SMNVEV (reference sequence). The CDR3 loop is CASSRTRQHEAFF. CDR3 bases: TGTGCCAGCAGTCGGACCCGACAGCATGAAGCTTTCTTT.

The chain joins TRBV7-2 to TRBJ2-1, with TRBD2 matching over 14 bases. There are 16 residues in the CDR3. The ends lost 1 base at V and 8 bases at J; junction bases unmatched: 4. Per the germline V gene, CDR1 is SGHTA and CDR2 is FQGNSA. CDR3 residues: CASSLGLAGGGDEQFF. DNA of the CDR3: TGTGCCAGCAGCTTAGGACTAGCGGGAGGGGGCGATGAGCAGTTCTTC. Full variable domain (remainder filled in from reference TRBV7-2 and TRBJ2-1): GAGVSQSPSNKVTEKGKDVELRCDPISGHTALYWYRQSLGQGLEFLIYFQGNSAPDKSGLPSDRFSAERTGGSVSTLTIQRTQQEDSAVYLCASSLGLAGGGDEQFFGPGTRLTVL.

V gene TRBV5-1 combines with J gene TRBJ2-2; D remains ambiguous. V dropped 5 bases and J dropped 7 bases, with 18 bases sitting between them. Germline V gene lookup returns CDR1 SGHRS and CDR2 YFSETQ. The CDR3 consists of 15 residues. CDR3 sequence: CASRPPGQSSGELFF. The CDR3, as DNA: TGCGCCAGCAGACCCCCGGGTCAGTCCAGCGGGGAGCTGTTTTTT.

V usage is TRBV11-1 and J usage is TRBJ2-5; 8 positions match TRBD1. The CDR3 covers 15 residues. Trimming at V came to 5 bases and at J to 5 bases, leaving 10 bases not matched to a gene. Germline CDR1 reads SGHAT; CDR2 reads FQDESV (reference sequence). The CDR3 region is CASSILQGAGETQYF. Here the CDR3 DNA reads TGTGCCAGCAGCATACTCCAGGGGGCGGGTGAGACCCAGTACTTC.

This clone has just a few counts. The V gene is TRBV29-1, the J gene TRBJ1-1, with 8 bases matching TRBD1. The CDR3 extends over 13 amino acids. In germline, CDR1 is SQVTM, CDR2 ANQGSEA. V was clipped by 6 bases and J by 2 bases; unmatched bases: 5. CDR3 residues: CSVRQGPNTEAFF. CDR3 bases: TGCAGCGTGAGACAGGGGCCAAACACTGAAGCTTTCTTT.

The J gene is TRBJ2-2, the V gene TRBV24-1, with TRBD2 as a possible D gene (6 bases). The germline V and J ends were trimmed by 5 bases and 0 bases, with 18 bases remaining between them. CDR1 KGHDR and CDR2 SFDVKD come from the germline V gene. CDR3 length equals 18 residues. For the CDR3, the DNA is TGTGCCACCAGTGGACCCACCCGGGCGGGGTCGAACACCGGGGAGCTGTTTTTT. This gives the protein CATSGPTRAGSNTGELFF.

The chain links TRBV2 to TRBJ2-5; either TRBD1 or TRBD2 may supply D (5 bases each). V dropped 6 bases and J dropped 2 bases, with 10 bases sitting between them. This CDR3 is 13 amino acids long. Germline V gene sequence: CDR1 SNHLY, CDR2 FYNNEI. CDR3 residues: CASRWDHQETQYF. In DNA, the CDR3 is TGTGCCAGCAGATGGGACCATCAAGAGACCCAGTACTTC.

This clone showed up just a few times. This sequence joins TRBV3-1 (or the pseudogene TRBV3-2) and TRBJ1-6, with a tentative D call TRBD1 (6 bases). The germline CDR1 and CDR2 sequences are LGHDT and YNNKEL (reference sequence). This CDR3 has 17 residues. With 0 bases removed from V and 4 bases from J, the gap between germline ends came to 13 bases. The CDR3 bases are TGTGCCAGCAGCCAAGATCCGGGGGGCTTTTATAATTCACCCCTCCACTTT. It yields the protein CASSQDPGGFYNSPLHF.

The chain is built from TRBV6-1 and TRBJ1-1, with D possibly matching TRBD1 (5 bases). The germline V and J ends were trimmed by 3 bases and 0 bases, with 14 bases remaining between them. This CDR3 spans 16 amino acids. Germline V gives CDR1 MNHNS, CDR2 SASEGT. DNA of the CDR3: TGTGCCAGCAGTGACTTCCCTCGACAGTTGAACACTGAAGCTTTCTTT. Translated: CASSDFPRQLNTEAFF.

This clone showed up just a few times. The gene calls are TRBV7-9 and TRBJ1-6; D remains unclear. Trimming removed 2 bases at V and 5 bases at J, with 10 bases between. Per germline, CDR1 SEHNR and CDR2 FQNEAQ (reference sequence). This CDR3 has 15 residues. In DNA form, the CDR3 reads TGTGCCAGCAGCTTAAGGGATATGAATAATTCACCCCTCCACTTT. The encoded protein is CASSLRDMNNSPLHF.

The CDR3 loop is CSVGGAGAEAFF. Here the CDR3 DNA reads TGCAGCGTAGGCGGGGCAGGGGCTGAAGCTTTCTTT. The chain recombines TRBV29-1 with TRBJ1-1; D possibly corresponds to TRBD1 (6 bases). The CDR3 extends over 12 amino acids. V was pared by 6 bases and J by 6 bases, with 14 bases between. Germline CDR1 is SQVTM and CDR2 is ANQGSEA.

The CDR3 DNA follows: TGTGCCAGCAGCGCAGGGGTTATTAGCACAGATACGCAGTATTTT. It is translated as CASSAGVISTDTQYF. V is TRBV6-5 and J is TRBJ2-3, with D perhaps TRBD1 (6 bases). This CDR3 spans 15 amino acids. The V and J ends lost 6 bases and 0 bases respectively, with 13 bases between them. Per the germline V gene, CDR1 is MNHEY and CDR2 is SVGAGI.

Only a few counts were recorded for this clone. The rearrangement joins TRBV7-6 to TRBJ2-1; TRBD2 agrees at 10 bases. The CDR3 contains 16 residues. V shed 3 bases and J 5 bases; nucleotides not matched to a gene: 7. Germline V lookup: CDR1 SGHVS, CDR2 FNYEAQ. CDR3 sequence (DNA): TGTGCCAGCAGCTTTGGGGCTAGCGGGGGCAACAATGAGCAGTTCTTC. Its protein product is CASSFGASGGNNEQFF.

The chain couples TRBV6-6 to TRBJ2-1, with a weak D call TRBD2 (5 bases). The ends were cut back, 4 bases at V and 11 bases at J, with 12 bases in the middle. CDR1 and CDR2 from the germline V gene are MNHNY and SVGAGI (reference sequence). The CDR3 sequence is 12 residues long. The CDR3 region is CASSSDATKQFF. The DNA of the CDR3 is TGTGCCAGCAGTTCCGACGCGACTAAGCAGTTCTTC.

This clone has just a few counts. Mismatch with germline at one junction end may stem from a read error. The V gene is TRBV7-7, the J gene TRBJ2-1; TRBD2 might be the D (5 bases). The CDR3 has 15 amino acids. The germline V gene encodes CDR1 SSHAT and CDR2 FNYEAQ (reference sequence). The CDR3 is CASSLALGLSGEQFF. The CDR3 region has the DNA TGTGCTAGCAGCTTAGCATTAGGACTCTCAGGCGAGCAGTTCTTC. The whole variable domain, remainder taken from reference TRBV7-7 and TRBJ2-1, is GAGVSQSPRYKVTKRGQDVTLRCDPISSHATLYWYQQALGQGPEFLTYFNYEAQPDKSGLPSDRFSAERPEGSISTLTIQRTEQRDSAMYRCASSLALGLSGEQFFGPGTRLTVL.

This sequence joins TRBV3-1 (or the pseudogene TRBV3-2) and TRBJ2-1, with D unclear. CDR1 and CDR2 from the germline V gene are LGHDT and YNNKEL (reference sequence). V lost 1 base and J lost 9, with 13 bases in between. This CDR3 is built from 14 residues. CDR3 coding DNA: TGTGCCAGCAGCCAAGTTGGCCTTTCAGGTGAGCAGTTCTTC. It encodes CASSQVGLSGEQFF.

V usage is TRBV9 and J usage is TRBJ2-5; 9 nucleotides match TRBD1. Germline trimming cut 0 bases from V and 6 bases from J; bases unmatched to any gene: 3. Germline V lookup: CDR1 SGDLS, CDR2 YYNGEE. CDR3 length equals 14 residues. The CDR3 coding sequence is TGTGCCAGCAGCGTAGAGGGACAGGGAAAGACCCAGTACTTC. Translated, it gives CASSVEGQGKTQYF.

V usage is TRBV7-9 and J usage is TRBJ1-6; TRBD1 might be the D (6 bases). Trimming shortened V by 9 bases and J by 7 bases, and 16 bases separated the two germline ends. The CDR3 covers 14 residues. Germline V gives CDR1 SEHNR, CDR2 FQNEAQ (reference sequence). CDR3 bases: TGTGCCAGTAGGGGGGGGGCCCCAAATTCACCCCTCCACTTT. Encoded protein: CASRGGAPNSPLHF.